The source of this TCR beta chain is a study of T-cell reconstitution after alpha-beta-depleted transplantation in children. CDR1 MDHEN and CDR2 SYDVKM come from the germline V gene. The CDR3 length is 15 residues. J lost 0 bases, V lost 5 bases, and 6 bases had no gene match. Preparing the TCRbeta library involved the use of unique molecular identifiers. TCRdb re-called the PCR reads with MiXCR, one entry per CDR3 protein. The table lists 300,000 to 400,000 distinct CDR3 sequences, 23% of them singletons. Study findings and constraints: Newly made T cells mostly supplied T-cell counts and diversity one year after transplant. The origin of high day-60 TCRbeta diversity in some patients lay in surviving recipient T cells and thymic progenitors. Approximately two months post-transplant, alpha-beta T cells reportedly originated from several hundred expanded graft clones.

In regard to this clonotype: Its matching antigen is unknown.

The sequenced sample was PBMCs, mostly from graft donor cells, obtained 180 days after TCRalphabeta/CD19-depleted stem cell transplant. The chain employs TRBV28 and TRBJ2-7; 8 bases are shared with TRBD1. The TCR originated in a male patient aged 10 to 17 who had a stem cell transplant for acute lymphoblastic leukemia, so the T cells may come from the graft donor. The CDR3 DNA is TGTGCCAGCAGTCCCGACAGGGGTACCTCCTACGAGCAGTACTTC. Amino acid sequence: CASSPDRGTSYEQYF.